Below, 17 T cell receptor beta chains from the same sample are listed, as sequenced in a study of cytomegalovirus exposure and HLA in healthy donors. The PCR used 60 Vbeta and 13 Jbeta primers. Only in-frame clones appear in the TCRdb table, and some are missing; sequencing was by immunoSEQ multiplex PCR. The sample has over 75,000 clones; about 79% are singletons. Sequencing was done on a sample of PBMCs. These receptors were taken from a male donor in good health and CMV-seropositive.

V is TRBV19 and J is TRBJ2-7, with 9 bases that match TRBD1. The junction had 8 bases not matched to a gene; V was cut back by 5 bases and J by 6 bases. The CDR3 totals 14 residues. Germline assignment: CDR1 LNHDA and CDR2 SQIVND (reference sequence). CDR3 sequence reads: CASSFGTGQGEQYF. The CDR3 DNA is TGTGCCAGTAGTTTCGGGACAGGGCAAGGCGAGCAGTACTTC. The entire variable domain, with the rest obtained from reference TRBV19 and TRBJ2-7, is as follows: DGGITQSPKYLFRKEGQNVTLSCEQNLNHDAMYWYRQDPGQGLRLIYYSQIVNDFQKGDIAEGYSVSREKKESFPLTVTSAQKNPTAFYLCASSFGTGQGEQYFGPGTRLTVT.

The chain combines TRBV19 with TRBJ1-2; no clear D. V gave up 2 bases and J gave up 4 bases, with 14 bases separating them. CDR3 length: 15 residues. Germline V lookup: CDR1 LNHDA, CDR2 SQIVND (reference sequence). Written as DNA, the CDR3 is TGTGCCAGTAGTATAATCGGGGTGAGAAGCTATGGCTACACCTTC. Its protein is CASSIIGVRSYGYTF.

This chain uses TRBV5-1 with TRBJ1-6, with 7 nucleotides matching TRBD1. The germline gives CDR1 SGHRS, CDR2 YFSETQ. This CDR3 has 15 residues. J was trimmed by 5 bases and V by 4 bases; bases with no gene match: 6. CDR3: CASSPAGQNNSPLHF. CDR3 nucleotides: TGCGCCAGCAGCCCGGCGGGACAGAATAATTCACCCCTCCACTTT. The complete variable domain, with remaining parts taken from reference TRBV5-1 and TRBJ1-6, reads KAGVTQTPRYLIKTRGQQVTLSCSPISGHRSVSWYQQTPGQGLQFLFEYFSETQRNKGNFPGRFSGRQFSNSRSEMNVSTLELGDSALYLCASSPAGQNNSPLHFGNGTRLTVT.

The chain uses TRBV5-4 and TRBJ2-1; no definite D call. In germline, CDR1 is SGHNT, CDR2 YYREEE (reference sequence). This CDR3 region has 11 residues. Trimming took off 0 bases at V and 9 bases at J, with 4 bases between the two ends. CDR3 coding DNA: TGTGCCAGCAGCTTGGGAGTTGAGCAGTTCTTC. Its translation is CASSLGVEQFF. Looking up the rest from reference TRBV5-4 and TRBJ2-1 gives the full variable domain: ETGVTQSPTHLIKTRGQQVTLRCSSQSGHNTVSWYQQALGQGPQFIFQYYREEENGRGNFPPRFSGLQFPNYSSELNVNALELDDSALYLCASSLGVEQFFGPGTRLTVL.

The chain couples TRBV7-9 to TRBJ2-5; 13 nucleotides agree with TRBD2. The CDR3 length is 16 residues. Germline CDR1 is SEHNR and CDR2 is FQNEAQ (reference sequence). The junction had 7 bases not matched to a gene; V was cut back by 4 bases and J by 5 bases. The CDR3 DNA follows: TGTGCCAGCAGCTCCCGACTAGCGGGGGGTAAGGAGACCCAGTACTTC. Translation gives CASSSRLAGGKETQYF. The whole variable domain, remainder taken from reference TRBV7-9 and TRBJ2-5, is DTGVSQNPRHKITKRGQNVTFRCDPISEHNRLYWYRQTLGQGPEFLTYFQNEAQLEKSRLLSDRFSAERPKGSFSTLEIQRTEQGDSAMYLCASSSRLAGGKETQYFGPGTRLLVL.

The genes are TRBV5-4 and TRBJ2-5; 8 nucleotides line up with TRBD2. J gave up 5 bases and V 3 bases, and 6 bases lay outside the gene matches. The CDR3 totals 14 residues. The germline V gene encodes CDR1 SGHNT and CDR2 YYREEE (reference sequence). The CDR3 DNA follows: TGTGCCAGCAGCTCCGCGGGGGGCAGGGAGACCCAGTACTTC. Translating gives CASSSAGGRETQYF. Based on the CDR3 plus reference TRBV5-4 and TRBJ2-5, the full variable domain is ETGVTQSPTHLIKTRGQQVTLRCSSQSGHNTVSWYQQALGQGPQFIFQYYREEENGRGNFPPRFSGLQFPNYSSELNVNALELDDSALYLCASSSAGGRETQYFGPGTRLLVL.

J is TRBJ2-7 and V is TRBV5-1; TRBD2 matches 8 bases. Per germline, CDR1 SGHRS and CDR2 YFSETQ. The CDR3 extends over 15 amino acids. V was clipped by 4 bases and J by 9 bases; unmatched bases: 15. CDR3 loop: CASSPVAGGSPGQYF. The CDR3 bases are TGCGCCAGCAGCCCCGTGGCGGGGGGCTCCCCCGGGCAGTACTTC.

This clone turned up a few times. The chain uses TRBV6-6 and TRBJ2-7, with no clear D. V was clipped by 2 bases and J by 2 bases, with 7 bases between them. The germline CDR1 and CDR2 sequences are MNHNY and SVGAGI (reference sequence). The CDR3 runs 13 residues. The CDR3 sequence is CASSYEQTYEQYF. For the CDR3, the DNA is TGTGCCAGCAGTTACGAACAAACCTACGAGCAGTACTTC.

The rearrangement joins TRBV7-9 to TRBJ1-1; the D gene is possibly TRBD1 (5 bases). Between the trimmed V and J ends, which lost 5 bases and 2 bases, there was a span of 9 bases. Germline-derived CDR1 and CDR2 are SEHNR and FQNEAQ (reference sequence). The CDR3 totals 13 residues. The CDR3 coding sequence is TGTGCCAGCAGCCGACAGTTAAACACTGAAGCTTTCTTT. Protein sequence: CASSRQLNTEAFF. Complete variable domain (other parts from reference TRBV7-9 and TRBJ1-1): DTGVSQNPRHKITKRGQNVTFRCDPISEHNRLYWYRQTLGQGPEFLTYFQNEAQLEKSRLLSDRFSAERPKGSFSTLEIQRTEQGDSAMYLCASSRQLNTEAFFGQGTRLTVV.

The chain has TRBV30 and TRBJ2-5; TRBD2 aligns across 9 bases. The J call may be in error: the DNA end matches TRBJ2-7 better. There are 15 residues in the CDR3. In germline, CDR1 is GTSNPN, CDR2 SVGIG (reference sequence). The CDR3, as DNA: TGTGCCTGGAGTGCGGCCGGGACTAGCCGCTACGAGCAGTACTTC. Amino acid sequence: CAWSAAGTSRYEQYF.

The V and J genes are TRBV5-1 and TRBJ2-7, with 7 bases lining up with TRBD1. Germline values: CDR1 SGHRS, CDR2 YFSETQ. This CDR3 contains 15 residues. The junction had 11 bases not matched to a gene; V was cut back by 2 bases and J by 6 bases. Written as DNA, the CDR3 is TGCGCCAGCAGCTTACCGGGACAGCCGCTACCCGAGCAGTACTTC. Protein sequence: CASSLPGQPLPEQYF.

This chain uses TRBV5-1 with TRBJ2-2; TRBD2 matches 8 bases. The CDR3 sequence is 16 residues long. Germline V CDR1 and CDR2: SGHRS, YFSETQ. V gave up 1 base and J gave up 5 bases; unmatched junction bases: 7. The CDR3 region has the DNA TGCGCCAGCAGCTTGCACGGCGGGGGGCGGACCGGGGAGCTGTTTTTT. This encodes CASSLHGGGRTGELFF.

This sequence joins TRBV4-1 and TRBJ2-7; 7 positions match TRBD1. The CDR3 is 15 residues long. Germline CDR1 is MGHRA and CDR2 is YSYEKL. The trim removed 5 bases at V and 2 bases at J, leaving 9 bases unmatched. This CDR3 reads CASSTRQGEPYEQYF. As DNA, the CDR3 is TGCGCCAGCAGCACTCGACAGGGCGAACCCTACGAGCAGTACTTC.

The chain has TRBV19 and TRBJ2-6; no firm D call. Germline V lookup: CDR1 LNHDA, CDR2 SQIVND (reference sequence). CDR3 size: 13 residues. Trimming took 7 bases from V and 4 from J, leaving 8 bases between them. The CDR3 DNA is TGTGCCAGTACCCCGACAGGGGCCAACGTCCTGACTTTC. Residues: CASTPTGANVLTF.

The chain couples TRBV5-1 to TRBJ1-1, with a tentative D call TRBD1 (6 bases). This CDR3 comprises 15 residues. CDR1 and CDR2 from the germline V gene are SGHRS and YFSETQ. V lost 0 bases, J lost 4 bases, and 13 bases lay in between. Written as DNA, the CDR3 is TGCGCCAGCAGCTTGGATACAGGGTTGGGCACTGAAGCTTTCTTT. Encoded protein: CASSLDTGLGTEAFF. Full variable domain (remainder filled in from reference TRBV5-1 and TRBJ1-1): KAGVTQTPRYLIKTRGQQVTLSCSPISGHRSVSWYQQTPGQGLQFLFEYFSETQRNKGNFPGRFSGRQFSNSRSEMNVSTLELGDSALYLCASSLDTGLGTEAFFGQGTRLTVV.

This clone was counted only a few times. The rearrangement joins TRBV13 to TRBJ2-7; TRBD1 is a possible D gene (5 bases). Germline lookup yields CDR1 PRHDT and CDR2 FYEKMQ (reference sequence). The V gene lost 1 base and the J gene lost 7 bases, with 14 bases spanning the gap. The CDR3 is 14 residues long. This CDR3 reads CASSLEGRVQEQYF. Written as DNA, the CDR3 is TGTGCCAGCAGCTTAGAGGGCAGGGTGCAGGAGCAGTACTTC.

This chain links TRBV28 with TRBJ1-5; TRBD1 matches at 7 bases. Looked up from germline, CDR1 is MDHEN and CDR2 is SYDVKM. CDR3 length: 15 amino acids. J lost 3 bases, V lost 8 bases, and 10 bases had no gene match. CDR3: CASGSDRASNQPQHF. As DNA, the CDR3 is TGTGCCAGCGGGTCCGACAGGGCCTCCAATCAGCCCCAGCATTTT.